This T cell receptor (beta chain) is from a study of blood T cell repertoires in COVID-19. Original processing methods: For nucleated cells, counts were estimated from reference gene primer amplification. Profiling relied on immunoSEQ multiplex PCR, and the TCRdb table lists in-frame clones only, not all of them. The D gene and trimming were derived from the DNA, and the V and J assignments and clone size from that table. This sample carries 190,000 or so clones, approximately 86% of them seen once, and the ten largest clones take roughly 4%. With 3 bases removed from V and 5 bases from J, the gap between germline ends came to 11 bases. CDR3 length equals 14 residues. Germline loops: CDR1 SGHDT, CDR2 YYEEEE.

The sample comprised PBMCs or T cells enriched from blood (not recorded which). This receptor was obtained from a woman aged 25 to 39 who had been exposed to COVID-19. The V and J genes are TRBV5-6 and TRBJ1-4; D gene unclear. The CDR3 sequence: CASSSGLLNEKLFF. CDR3 coding DNA: TGTGCCAGCAGCTCGGGTCTCCTAAATGAAAAACTGTTTTTT.